A selection of T cell receptor beta chains follows, all from one sample in a study. One entry per CDR3 protein results from TCRdb running MiXCR on the RT-PCR reads. The repertoire holds about 680,000 distinct CDR3 sequences, with more than 13% as singletons. Specimen: memory CD4+ T cells from blood. Source of these receptors: a female donor in good health, serving as a healthy control. CDR3s include the opening cysteine and the closing phenylalanine or tryptophan. D genes are given only for firm matches. Not every row has a clone size; where given, it reads once, few, many or a size class.

j_gene	d_gene	v_gene	abundance	CDR3aa	CDR3nt
TRBJ2-1	-	TRBV7-3	many	CASSPARDLIYNEQFF	TGTGCCAGCAGCCCAGCCCGGGACTTGATCTACAATGAGCAGTTCTTC
TRBJ1-1	TRBD1	TRBV5-1	-	CASWTGGHSTEAFF	TGCGCCAGCTGGACAGGGGGCCATTCAACTGAAGCTTTCTTT
TRBJ1-1	TRBD1	TRBV7-2	many	CASSLVGGMGTEAFF	TGTGCCAGCAGCTTAGTAGGGGGCATGGGGACTGAAGCTTTCTTT
TRBJ2-5	TRBD2	TRBV25-1	-	CASSEYGASGSQSKTQYF	TGTGCCAGCAGTGAATATGGGGCTAGCGGGAGTCAATCCAAGACCCAGTACTTC
TRBJ2-3	-	TRBV20-1	-	CSASSQLGTQYF	TGCAGTGCTAGCTCCCAGCTGGGTACGCAGTATTTT
TRBJ2-5	TRBD2	TRBV14	few	CASSQLGLAQETQYF	TGTGCCAGCAGCCAGTTGGGACTAGCTCAAGAGACCCAGTACTTC
TRBJ1-5	-	TRBV7-9	-	CASSWDMDQPQHF	TGTGCCAGCAGCTGGGACATGGATCAGCCCCAGCATTTT
TRBJ2-7	-	TRBV5-1	-	CASSLAGVTTYEQYF	TGCGCCAGCAGCTTGGCGGGGGTTACAACCTACGAGCAGTACTTC
TRBJ1-1	-	TRBV7-7	few	CASSKRKNTEAFF	TGTGCCAGCAGCAAAAGGAAGAACACTGAAGCTTTCTTT
TRBJ1-1	-	TRBV20-1	many	CSATPRHSGAFF	TGCAGTGCGACCCCTCGACACTCTGGGGCTTTCTTT
TRBJ2-5	-	TRBV20-1	many	CSAHRIRQETQYF	TGCAGTGCTCACAGGATTCGCCAAGAGACCCAGTACTTC
TRBJ2-7	TRBD2	TRBV27	-	CASSLRSSGRISYEQYF	TGTGCCAGCAGTCTCCGGTCTAGCGGGAGAATTTCCTACGAGCAGTACTTC
TRBJ2-7	-	TRBV5-1	-	CASSGGTSHEQYF	TGCGCCAGCAGCGGTGGGACATCCCACGAGCAGTACTTC
TRBJ2-1	-	TRBV28	once	CASSPPPAHEQFF	TGTGCCAGCAGCCCTCCCCCAGCCCATGAGCAGTTCTTC
TRBJ1-2	-	TRBV9	-	CASAANYGYTF	TGTGCCAGTGCAGCTAACTATGGCTACACCTTC
TRBJ2-7	TRBD1	TRBV7-2	-	CASSGTGTETSEQYF	TGTGCCAGCAGCGGAACCGGGACAGAAACCTCCGAGCAGTACTTC
TRBJ1-2	TRBD1	TRBV20-1	few	CSARGPTLFRDSQGFAF	TGCAGTGCTAGAGGGCCGACTCTATTCCGGGACAGTCAGGGTTTCGCCTTC
TRBJ2-5	TRBD2	TRBV10-3	once	CGATSGNQETQYF	TGTGGGGCGACTAGCGGGAATCAAGAGACCCAGTACTTC
TRBJ1-1	-	TRBV3-1	-	CASSLEGQFGEAFF	TGTGCCAGCAGCCTAGAAGGACAGTTTGGTGAAGCTTTCTTT
TRBJ2-1	TRBD2	TRBV7-9	many	CASSFLTSGSPRLGEQFF	TGTGCCAGCAGCTTTCTAACAAGCGGGAGCCCCCGATTGGGTGAGCAGTTCTTC
TRBJ1-2	-	TRBV20-1	many	CSASPGPGYTF	TGCAGTGCTAGCCCGGGGCCAGGCTACACCTTC
TRBJ1-1	-	TRBV12-3/TRBV12-4	few	CASRKGGEAFF	TGTGCCAGCAGAAAGGGGGGAGAAGCTTTCTTT
TRBJ2-2	-	TRBV18	once	CASSPTTGRGGELFF	TGTGCCAGCTCACCGACGACAGGGCGGGGCGGGGAGCTGTTTTTT
TRBJ2-1	-	TRBV3-1	few	CASSRHGGEQFF	TGTGCCAGCAGCCGTCACGGAGGTGAGCAGTTCTTC
TRBJ2-3	TRBD1	TRBV7-2	many	CASSLAPGQGTDTQYF	TGTGCCAGCAGCTTAGCGCCGGGACAGGGCACAGATACGCAGTATTTT
TRBJ2-1	-	TRBV4-1	few	CASSQDHDSYNEQFF	TGCGCCAGCAGCCAAGACCATGACAGTTACAATGAGCAGTTCTTC
TRBJ1-1	-	TRBV28	-	CASSLWAGTEGTFNTEAFF	TGTGCCAGCAGTTTATGGGCAGGGACCGAAGGGACGTTCAACACTGAAGCTTTCTTT
TRBJ2-1	TRBD2	TRBV7-6	-	CASSLGTSGSGMDEQFF	TGTGCCAGCAGCTTAGGGACCAGCGGGAGTGGGATGGATGAGCAGTTCTTC
TRBJ1-1	TRBD1	TRBV12-3/TRBV12-4	many	CASSPTGVMNTEAFF	TGTGCCAGCAGTCCAACAGGGGTAATGAACACTGAAGCTTTCTTT
TRBJ1-1	-	TRBV6-5	few	CASSYSGRVNTEAFF	TGTGCCAGCAGTTATTCGGGCAGGGTGAACACTGAAGCTTTCTTT
TRBJ2-1	-	TRBV7-6	few	CASSPNSGARPIF	TGTGCCAGCAGCCCAAATTCGGGGGCCCGTCCTATCTTC
TRBJ1-5	-	TRBV10-3	-	CAISRDIDQPQHF	TGTGCCATCAGCCGGGACATCGATCAGCCCCAGCATTTT
TRBJ2-5	-	TRBV29-1	-	CSVHRGETQYF	TGCAGCGTTCATAGGGGCGAGACCCAGTACTTC
TRBJ2-6	-	TRBV6-5	many	CASRRGSGANVLTF	TGTGCCAGCAGGAGGGGTTCTGGGGCCAACGTCCTGACTTTC
TRBJ2-7	-	TRBV6-5	many	CASSPKAQDAPTYEQYF	TGTGCCAGCAGTCCAAAGGCACAGGATGCCCCAACCTACGAGCAGTACTTC
TRBJ2-1	TRBD2	TRBV4-3	many	CASSQGLAGGTREQFF	TGCGCCAGCAGCCAGGGACTAGCGGGAGGGACAAGGGAGCAGTTCTTC
TRBJ2-3	TRBD2	TRBV7-2	many	CASNIGRSTDTQYF	TGTGCCAGCAACATCGGGAGGTCCACAGATACGCAGTATTTT
TRBJ2-1	-	TRBV7-2	few	CASSYGTHNEQFF	TGTGCCAGCAGTTACGGGACACACAATGAGCAGTTCTTC
TRBJ2-6	-	TRBV7-9	-	CASSPRRGLVPGANVLTF	TGTGCCAGCAGCCCGCGGAGAGGCTTAGTCCCGGGAGCCAACGTCCTGACTTTC
TRBJ2-3	-	TRBV6-2/TRBV6-3	many	CASSFGGASDTQYF	TGTGCCAGCAGTTTCGGAGGGGCGTCAGATACGCAGTATTTT
TRBJ2-1	TRBD2	TRBV7-2	many	CASSSIAGSSYNEQFF	TGTGCCAGCAGCTCAATAGCGGGCAGCTCCTACAATGAGCAGTTCTTC
TRBJ1-2	TRBD1	TRBV27	-	CASSLRAGGYGYTF	TGTGCCAGCAGTTTACGCGCAGGGGGCTATGGCTACACCTTC
TRBJ1-1	-	TRBV5-1	-	CASSWALEGTEAFF	TGCGCCAGCAGCTGGGCCCTTGAGGGGACTGAAGCTTTCTTT
TRBJ2-7	TRBD1	TRBV29-1	many	CSAVRGTGTYEQYF	TGCAGCGCCGTGCGTGGGACAGGTACCTACGAGCAGTACTTC
TRBJ2-1	TRBD1	TRBV12-3/TRBV12-4	few	CASSFTGAGYNEQFF	TGTGCCAGCAGTTTTACAGGGGCGGGTTACAATGAGCAGTTCTTC
TRBJ1-1	-	TRBV6-5	-	CASSWGWWTEAFF	TGTGCCAGCAGTTGGGGGTGGTGGACTGAAGCTTTCTTT
TRBJ2-3	TRBD2	TRBV7-2	many	CASSLAVLAGAADTQYF	TGTGCCAGCAGCTTAGCGGTTCTAGCGGGAGCCGCAGATACGCAGTATTTT
TRBJ2-3	TRBD2	TRBV7-3	many	CASSKGIMGLASTDTQYF	TGTGCCAGCAGCAAAGGGATAATGGGACTAGCTAGCACAGATACGCAGTATTTT
TRBJ2-7	TRBD1	TRBV6-1	-	CASSGQGVSYEQYF	TGTGCCAGCAGTGGACAGGGGGTTTCCTACGAGCAGTACTTC
TRBJ2-7	TRBD2	TRBV6-5	-	CASRLTSGSFYEQYF	TGTGCCAGCAGACTTACTAGCGGATCCTTCTACGAGCAGTACTTC
TRBJ2-5	TRBD2	TRBV3-1	many	CASSQELGLEGPQETQYF	TGTGCCAGCAGCCAAGAATTGGGACTAGAAGGGCCGCAAGAGACCCAGTACTTC
TRBJ1-1	-	TRBV7-2	once	CASSFRGLTEAFF	TGTGCCAGCAGCTTCCGGGGGCTGACTGAAGCTTTCTTT